What follows describes a single T cell receptor (beta chain). Its antigen remains unknown. The data stem from a study of graft-versus-host responses after intestinal transplantation. This CDR3 contains 19 residues. Trimming stripped 5 bases from V and 7 bases from J, with 29 bases between. The germline gives CDR1 PRHDT, CDR2 FYEKMQ (reference sequence). The protocol was immunoSEQ multiplex PCR, while the TCRdb copy is restricted to in-frame clones and leaves out a portion. The sample lists approximately 75,000 clones, almost 90% occurring once. The sample here was unstimulated CD8+ T cells sorted from spleen or lymph node cells, taken before transplant. The chain combines TRBV13 with TRBJ1-4; TRBD1 might be the D (6 bases). The sequence was obtained from a human donor who was the organ donor for an intestinal transplant. DNA of the CDR3: TGTGCCAGCAGCGCCTCCCCCCACTCTCAGGGGTCCGCGGGTGAAAAACTGTTTTTT. Translated, it gives CASSASPHSQGSAGEKLFF.